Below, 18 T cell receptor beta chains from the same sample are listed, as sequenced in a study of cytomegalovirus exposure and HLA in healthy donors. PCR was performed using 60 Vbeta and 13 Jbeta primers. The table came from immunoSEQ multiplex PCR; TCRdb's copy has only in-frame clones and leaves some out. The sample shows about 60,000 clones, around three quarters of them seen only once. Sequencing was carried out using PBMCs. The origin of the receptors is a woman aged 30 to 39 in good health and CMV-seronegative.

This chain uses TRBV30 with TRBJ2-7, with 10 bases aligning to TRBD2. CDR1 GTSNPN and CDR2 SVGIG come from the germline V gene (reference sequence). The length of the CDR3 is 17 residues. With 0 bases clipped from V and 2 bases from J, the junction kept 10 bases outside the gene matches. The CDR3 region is CAWSVLLAGDHPYEQYF. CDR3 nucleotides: TGTGCCTGGAGTGTACTGCTAGCGGGAGACCATCCCTACGAGCAGTACTTC.

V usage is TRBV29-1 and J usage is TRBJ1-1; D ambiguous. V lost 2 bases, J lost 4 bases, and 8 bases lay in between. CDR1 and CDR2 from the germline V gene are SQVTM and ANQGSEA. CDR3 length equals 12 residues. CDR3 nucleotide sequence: TGCAGCGTTGAATCCTTTATCACTGAAGCTTTCTTT. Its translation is CSVESFITEAFF. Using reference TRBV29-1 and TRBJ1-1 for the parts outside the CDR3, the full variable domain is SAVISQKPSRDICQRGTSLTIQCQVDSQVTMMFWYRQQPGQSLTLIATANQGSEATYESGFVIDKFPISRPNLTFSTLTVSNMSPEDSSIYLCSVESFITEAFFGQGTRLTVV.

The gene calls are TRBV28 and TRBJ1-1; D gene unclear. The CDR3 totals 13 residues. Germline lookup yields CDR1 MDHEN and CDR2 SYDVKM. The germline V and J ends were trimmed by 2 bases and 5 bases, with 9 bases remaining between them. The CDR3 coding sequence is TGTGCCAGCAGTTTACCACGGCGGACTGAAGCTTTCTTT. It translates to CASSLPRRTEAFF.

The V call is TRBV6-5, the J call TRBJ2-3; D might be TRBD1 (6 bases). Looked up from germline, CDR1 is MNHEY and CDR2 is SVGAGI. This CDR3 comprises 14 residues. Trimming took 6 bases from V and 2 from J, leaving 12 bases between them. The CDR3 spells CASRIGQPTDTQYF. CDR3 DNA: TGTGCCAGCAGGATTGGACAGCCCACAGATACGCAGTATTTT.

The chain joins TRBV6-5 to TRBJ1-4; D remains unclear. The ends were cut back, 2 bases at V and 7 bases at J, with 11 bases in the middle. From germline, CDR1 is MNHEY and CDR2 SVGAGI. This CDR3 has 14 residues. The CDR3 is CASSYKRIGEKLFF. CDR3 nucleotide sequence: TGTGCCAGCAGTTACAAGCGGATAGGTGAAAAACTGTTTTTT.

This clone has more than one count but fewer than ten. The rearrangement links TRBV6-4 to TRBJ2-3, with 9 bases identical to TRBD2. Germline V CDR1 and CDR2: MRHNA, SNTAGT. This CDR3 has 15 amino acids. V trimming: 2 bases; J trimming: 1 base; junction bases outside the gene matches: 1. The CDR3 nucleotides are TGTGCCAGCAGTGACGGCGGGGGGGGCACAGATACGCAGTATTTT. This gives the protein CASSDGGGGTDTQYF.

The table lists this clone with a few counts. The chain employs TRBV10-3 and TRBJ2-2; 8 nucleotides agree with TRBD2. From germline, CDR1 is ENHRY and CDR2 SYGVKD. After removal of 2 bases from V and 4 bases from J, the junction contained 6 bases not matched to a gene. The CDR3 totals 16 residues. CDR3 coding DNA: TGTGCCATCAGTGAGAGAGCGGGGGCCCTCACCGGGGAGCTGTTTTTT. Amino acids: CAISERAGALTGELFF.

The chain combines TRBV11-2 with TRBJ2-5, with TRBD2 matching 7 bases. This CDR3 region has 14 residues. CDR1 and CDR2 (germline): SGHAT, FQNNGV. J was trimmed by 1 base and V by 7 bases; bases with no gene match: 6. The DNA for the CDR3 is TGTGCCAGCAAGCTAGCGGTACTCCAAGAGACCCAGTACTTC. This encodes CASKLAVLQETQYF.

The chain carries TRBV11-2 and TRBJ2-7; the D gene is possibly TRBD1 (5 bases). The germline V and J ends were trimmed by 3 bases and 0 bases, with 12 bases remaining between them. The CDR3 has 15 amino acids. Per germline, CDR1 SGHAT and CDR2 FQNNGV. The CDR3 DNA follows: TGTGCCAGCAGCTTCCATCAGGGCAGCTCCTACGAGCAGTACTTC. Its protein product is CASSFHQGSSYEQYF.

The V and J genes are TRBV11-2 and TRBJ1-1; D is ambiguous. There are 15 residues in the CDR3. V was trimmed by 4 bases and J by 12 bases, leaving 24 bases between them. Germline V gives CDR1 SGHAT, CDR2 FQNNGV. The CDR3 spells CASSSVEVGAYGTFF. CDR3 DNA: TGTGCCAGCAGCTCCGTAGAGGTCGGAGCATACGGGACTTTCTTT.

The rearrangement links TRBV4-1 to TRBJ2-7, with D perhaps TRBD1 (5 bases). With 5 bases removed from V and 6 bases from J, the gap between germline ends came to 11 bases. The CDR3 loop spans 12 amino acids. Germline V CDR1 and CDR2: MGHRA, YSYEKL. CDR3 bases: TGCGCCAGCAGCACCCAGGGTTCCGAGCAGTACTTC. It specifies CASSTQGSEQYF.

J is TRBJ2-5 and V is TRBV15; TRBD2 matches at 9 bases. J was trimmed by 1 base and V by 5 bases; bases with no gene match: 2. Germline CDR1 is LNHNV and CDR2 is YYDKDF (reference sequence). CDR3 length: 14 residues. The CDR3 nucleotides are TGTGCCACCAGCGGGCGGGGGGGCCAAGAGACCCAGTACTTC. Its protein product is CATSGRGGQETQYF.

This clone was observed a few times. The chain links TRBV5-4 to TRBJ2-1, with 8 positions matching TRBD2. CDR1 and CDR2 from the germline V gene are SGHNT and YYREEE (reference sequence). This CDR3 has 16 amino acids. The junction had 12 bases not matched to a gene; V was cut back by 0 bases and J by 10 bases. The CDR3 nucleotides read TGTGCCAGCAGCTTGGCGGGCGGGGGGCCGGTAAACGAGCAGTTCTTC. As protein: CASSLAGGGPVNEQFF.

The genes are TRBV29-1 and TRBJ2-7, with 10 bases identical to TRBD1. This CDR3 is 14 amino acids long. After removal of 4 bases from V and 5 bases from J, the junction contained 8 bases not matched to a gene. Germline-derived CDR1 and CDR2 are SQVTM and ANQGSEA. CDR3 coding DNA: TGCAGCGTTGTCCATTGGACAGGGGGTAACGAGCAGTACTTC. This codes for CSVVHWTGGNEQYF.

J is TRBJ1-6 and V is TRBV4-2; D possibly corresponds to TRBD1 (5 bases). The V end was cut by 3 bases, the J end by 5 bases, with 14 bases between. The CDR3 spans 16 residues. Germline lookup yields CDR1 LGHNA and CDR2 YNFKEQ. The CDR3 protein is CASSHSTAKDNSPLHF. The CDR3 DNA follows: TGTGCCAGCAGCCATTCGACAGCAAAAGATAATTCACCCCTCCACTTT.

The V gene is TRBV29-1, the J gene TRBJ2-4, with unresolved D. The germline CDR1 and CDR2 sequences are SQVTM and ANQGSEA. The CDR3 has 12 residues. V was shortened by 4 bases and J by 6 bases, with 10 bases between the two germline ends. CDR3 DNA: TGCAGCGTTGGTAGAAATAGAAACATTCAGTACTTC. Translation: CSVGRNRNIQYF.

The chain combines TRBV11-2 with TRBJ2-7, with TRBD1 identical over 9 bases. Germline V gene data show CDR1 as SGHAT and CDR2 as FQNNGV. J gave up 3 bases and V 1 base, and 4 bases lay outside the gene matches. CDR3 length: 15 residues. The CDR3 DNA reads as TGTGCCAGCAGCTTAGGGGGGACAGGGAGCTACGAGCAGTACTTC. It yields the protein CASSLGGTGSYEQYF. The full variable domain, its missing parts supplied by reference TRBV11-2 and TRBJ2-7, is EAGVAQSPRYKIIEKRQSVAFWCNPISGHATLYWYQQILGQGPKLLIQFQNNGVVDDSQLPKDRFSAERLKGVDSTLKIQPAKLEDSAVYLCASSLGGTGSYEQYFGPGTRLTVT.

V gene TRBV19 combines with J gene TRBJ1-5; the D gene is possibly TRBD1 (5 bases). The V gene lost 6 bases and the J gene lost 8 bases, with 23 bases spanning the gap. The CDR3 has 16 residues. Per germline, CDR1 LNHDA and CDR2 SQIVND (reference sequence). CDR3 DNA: TGTGCCAGTAGCCTGGGGTCGGGGGAAGAAAATAAGCCCCAGCATTTT. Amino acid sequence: CASSLGSGEENKPQHF. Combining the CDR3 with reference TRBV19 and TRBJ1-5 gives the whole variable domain DGGITQSPKYLFRKEGQNVTLSCEQNLNHDAMYWYRQDPGQGLRLIYYSQIVNDFQKGDIAEGYSVSREKKESFPLTVTSAQKNPTAFYLCASSLGSGEENKPQHFGDGTRLSIL.